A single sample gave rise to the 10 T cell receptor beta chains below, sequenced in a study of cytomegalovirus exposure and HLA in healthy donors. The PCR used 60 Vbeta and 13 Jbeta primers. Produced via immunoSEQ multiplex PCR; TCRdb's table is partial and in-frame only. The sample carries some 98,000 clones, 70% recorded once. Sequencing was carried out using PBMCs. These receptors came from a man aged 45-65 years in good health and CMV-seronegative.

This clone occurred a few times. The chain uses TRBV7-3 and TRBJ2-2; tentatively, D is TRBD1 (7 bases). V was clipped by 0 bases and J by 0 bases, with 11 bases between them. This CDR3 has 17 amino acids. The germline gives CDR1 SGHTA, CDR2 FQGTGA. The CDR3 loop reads CASSLTRDSSNTGELFF. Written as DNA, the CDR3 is TGTGCCAGCAGCTTAACGCGGGACAGCTCGAACACCGGGGAGCTGTTTTTT.

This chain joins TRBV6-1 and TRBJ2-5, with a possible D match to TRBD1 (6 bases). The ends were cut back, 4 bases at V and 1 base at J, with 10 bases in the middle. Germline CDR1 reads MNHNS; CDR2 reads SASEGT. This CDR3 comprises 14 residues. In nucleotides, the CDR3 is TGTGCCAGCAGTGTAGGGGGAATCCAAGAGACCCAGTACTTC. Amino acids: CASSVGGIQETQYF.

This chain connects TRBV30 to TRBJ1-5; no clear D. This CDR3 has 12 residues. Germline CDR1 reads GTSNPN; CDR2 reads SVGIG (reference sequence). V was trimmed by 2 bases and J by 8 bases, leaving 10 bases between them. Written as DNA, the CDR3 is TGTGCCTGGAGTCGGGGTAAGGAGCCCCAGCATTTT. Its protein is CAWSRGKEPQHF.

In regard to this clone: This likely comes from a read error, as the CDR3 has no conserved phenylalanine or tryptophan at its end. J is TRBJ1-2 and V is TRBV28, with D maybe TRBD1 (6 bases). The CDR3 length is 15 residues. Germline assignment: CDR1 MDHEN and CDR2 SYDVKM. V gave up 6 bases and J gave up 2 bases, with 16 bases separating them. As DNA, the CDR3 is TGTGCCAGCAGCCCTGACAGGCCTCTGAACTATGGCTACACCCTC. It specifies CASSPDRPLNYGYTL.

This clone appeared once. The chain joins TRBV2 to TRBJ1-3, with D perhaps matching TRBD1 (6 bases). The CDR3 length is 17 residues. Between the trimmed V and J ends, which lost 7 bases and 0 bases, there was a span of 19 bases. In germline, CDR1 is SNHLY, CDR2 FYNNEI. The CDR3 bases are TGTGCCAGCACTCATTTTCAGGGGCTCCTCTCTGGAAACACCATATATTTT. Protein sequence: CASTHFQGLLSGNTIYF. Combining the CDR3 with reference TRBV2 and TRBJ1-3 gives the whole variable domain EPEVTQTPSHQVTQMGQEVILRCVPISNHLYFYWYRQILGQKVEFLVSFYNNEISEKSEIFDDQFSVERPDGSNFTLKIRSTKLEDSAMYFCASTHFQGLLSGNTIYFGEGSWLTVV.

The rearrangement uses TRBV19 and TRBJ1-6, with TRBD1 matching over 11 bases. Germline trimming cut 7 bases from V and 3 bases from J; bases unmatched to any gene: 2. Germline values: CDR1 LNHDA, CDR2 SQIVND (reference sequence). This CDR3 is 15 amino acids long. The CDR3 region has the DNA TGTGCCAGTATGGGGACAGGGGGCTATAATTCACCCCTCCACTTT. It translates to CASMGTGGYNSPLHF.

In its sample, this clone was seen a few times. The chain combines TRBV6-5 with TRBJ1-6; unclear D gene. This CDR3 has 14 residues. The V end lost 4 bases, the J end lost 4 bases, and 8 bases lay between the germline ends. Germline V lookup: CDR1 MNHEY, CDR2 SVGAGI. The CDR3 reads CASSFAGYNSPLHF. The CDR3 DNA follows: TGTGCCAGCAGTTTCGCGGGATATAATTCACCCCTCCACTTT.

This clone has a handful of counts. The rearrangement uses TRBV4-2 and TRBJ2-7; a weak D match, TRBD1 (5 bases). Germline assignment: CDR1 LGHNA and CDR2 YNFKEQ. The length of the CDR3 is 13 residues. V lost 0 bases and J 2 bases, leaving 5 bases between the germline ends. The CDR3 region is CASSQEDTYEQYF. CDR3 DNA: TGTGCCAGCAGCCAAGAGGACACCTACGAGCAGTACTTC.

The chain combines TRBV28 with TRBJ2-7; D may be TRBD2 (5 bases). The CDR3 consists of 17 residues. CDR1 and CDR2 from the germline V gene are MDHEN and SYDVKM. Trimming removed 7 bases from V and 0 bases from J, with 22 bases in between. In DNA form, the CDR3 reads TGTGCCAGCAAGTGGGCAGACTACAACCCCCTCTCCTACGAGCAGTACTTC. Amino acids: CASKWADYNPLSYEQYF.

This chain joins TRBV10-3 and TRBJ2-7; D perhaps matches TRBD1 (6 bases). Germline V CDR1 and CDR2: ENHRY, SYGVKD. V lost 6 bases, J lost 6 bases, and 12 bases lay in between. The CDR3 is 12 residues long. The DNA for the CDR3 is TGTGCCATCAGGGACAGTTGGACCGAGCAGTACTTC. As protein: CAIRDSWTEQYF.